The sequence of this TCR beta chain was determined in a study of cytomegalovirus exposure and HLA in healthy donors. Germline loops: CDR1 SNHLY, CDR2 FYNNEI. The ends lost 6 bases at V and 9 bases at J; junction bases unmatched: 11. The CDR3 is 15 amino acids. Method: immunoSEQ multiplex PCR; TCRdb's copy keeps in-frame clones and lacks some. Here the sample spans 200,000 to 250,000 clones, 70% to 90% being singletons. The sequence was obtained from a woman aged 18-29 years in good health and CMV-seronegative. The chain is built from TRBV2 and TRBJ2-1; TRBD1 matches 10 bases. Source material: PBMCs. Written as DNA, the CDR3 is TGTGCCAGCAGGAGGGACAGGGGCGGTTGGGGTGAGCAGTTCTTC. Its protein product is CASRRDRGGWGEQFF. Full variable domain (rest looked up from reference TRBV2 and TRBJ2-1): EPEVTQTPSHQVTQMGQEVILRCVPISNHLYFYWYRQILGQKVEFLVSFYNNEISEKSEIFDDQFSVERPDGSNFTLKIRSTKLEDSAMYFCASRRDRGGWGEQFFGPGTRLTVL.